The clone carrying this TCR beta chain was seen once. Antigen specificity is unknown. The data are from a study of OX40 agonist ivuxolimab in advanced cancers. Across the study: Head and neck, renal cell, melanoma or hepatocellular carcinoma were the cancers that dose-escalation patients had. A mean age of roughly 66 years, range roughly 20 to 90, was recorded, and 80% to 90% were male.

Study-level findings and limits: Both CD4+ and CD8+ T cell populations in blood had undergone clonal expansion by week 6 at 0.1 to 3.0 mg/kg. There were, on average, more expanded clones in CD8+ T cells than in CD4+.

Germline CDR1 and CDR2: SEHNR and FQNEAQ (reference sequence). This CDR3 spans 15 amino acids. With V trimmed by 2 bases and J by 5 bases, 5 bases remained unmatched. Sequencing used immunoSEQ multiplex PCR; TCRdb keeps in-frame clones, though not all of them. The sample consists of 90,000 or so clones, about 88% of them appearing once. The genes are TRBV7-9 and TRBJ1-2, with TRBD1 identical over 10 bases. Sequences were derived from CD4+ or CD8+ T cells sorted from blood, sampled in a trial of the OX40 agonist ivuxolimab. The clonotype originates from an adult with an advanced solid tumor such as melanoma, head and neck, liver or kidney cancer. The DNA for the CDR3 is TGTGCCAGCAGCTTAATAGGGACAGGGGAATATGGCTACACCTTC. Amino acids: CASSLIGTGEYGYTF.